This TCR beta chain was recorded in a study of blood T cell repertoires in COVID-19. Study-wide context: The study drew acute and convalescent COVID-19 samples from the United States, Italy and Spain.

The data were produced by immunoSEQ multiplex PCR, yet TCRdb's version contains in-frame clones alone and is incomplete. The table shows roughly 220,000 clones, with approximately 86% occurring only once. V lost 6 bases and J 2 bases, leaving 18 bases between the germline ends. The CDR3 totals 16 residues. Germline-derived CDR1 and CDR2 are MDHEN and SYDVKM. Only a few counts were recorded for this clone. Sequencing used PBMCs or T cells enriched from blood (not recorded which). The gene calls are TRBV28 and TRBJ2-3; the D gene is possibly TRBD2 (6 bases). The sequence was collected from a woman aged 45 to 65 with acute COVID-19. The CDR3 protein is CASSSNSGAFTDTQYF. The CDR3 DNA reads TGTGCCAGCAGCTCTAATAGCGGAGCCTTCACAGATACGCAGTATTTT. The whole variable domain, filled in from reference TRBV28 and TRBJ2-3, reads DVKVTQSSRYLVKRTGEKVFLECVQDMDHENMFWYRQDPGLGLRLIYFSYDVKMKEKGDIPEGYSVSREKKERFSLILESASTNQTSMYLCASSSNSGAFTDTQYFGPGTRLTVL.